The 3 T cell receptor beta chains given below trace back to one sample, sequenced in a study of blood T cell repertoires in COVID-19. Libraries were prepared by immunoSEQ multiplex PCR; TCRdb keeps only in-frame clonotypes and omits some of them. This sample has about 180,000 clones; more than 65% occur once, and the top ten carry 7% to 10%. Sequencing was performed on peripheral blood. Receptors were obtained from an older woman with COVID-19, enrolled during active disease.

The table lists this clone with a few counts. The chain combines TRBV7-9 with TRBJ1-5; D not resolved. The CDR3 runs 14 residues. V gave up 4 bases and J gave up 4 bases, with 11 bases separating them. Germline V gene data show CDR1 as SEHNR and CDR2 as FQNEAQ (reference sequence). For the CDR3, the DNA is TGTGCCAGCAGCTCCGACACGGGAAATCAGCCCCAGCATTTT. Encoded protein: CASSSDTGNQPQHF.

This clone occurred once. V and J are TRBV2 and TRBJ2-7, with 11 bases fitting TRBD1. Trimming at V came to 6 bases and at J to 6 bases, leaving 7 bases not matched to a gene. This CDR3 is 14 amino acids long. Per the germline V gene, CDR1 is SNHLY and CDR2 is FYNNEI. The CDR3 protein is CASSDRDRGVEQYF. CDR3 in DNA: TGTGCCAGCAGCGACCGGGACAGGGGGGTCGAGCAGTACTTC.

The DNA for the CDR3 is TGTGCCAGTAGACCCGGGGGGGCCCCCGGGGAGCTGTTTTTT. It encodes CASRPGGAPGELFF. The chain recombines TRBV19 with TRBJ2-2; 8 bases fit TRBD2. V lost 6 bases to trimming and J lost 6 bases; unmatched junction nucleotides: 6. The CDR3 covers 14 residues. CDR1 is LNHDA and CDR2 is SQIVND in the germline V gene (reference sequence).